Listed here are 22 T cell receptor beta chains from one sample, sequenced in a study of shared clonotypes between healthy human individuals. Clones were read by immunoSEQ multiplex PCR, and TCRdb kept only the in-frame ones, dropping some. This table holds roughly 1 million clones, more than 75% found once. Specimen: memory CD4+ T cells from PBMCs. Subset meaning: CD45RA-negative fraction. Receptors were obtained from a young man in good health. Some clones in this sample may be carry-over from other donors' samples.

This chain joins TRBV27 and TRBJ2-1; the D gene is possibly TRBD2 (5 bases). Trimming removed 10 bases from V and 2 bases from J, with 12 bases in between. Per the germline V gene, CDR1 is MNHEY and CDR2 is SMNVEV (reference sequence). This CDR3 spans 13 amino acids. This chain's CDR3 is CATRDGAYNEQFF. The CDR3 DNA sequence: TGTGCCACCCGCGACGGGGCCTACAATGAGCAGTTCTTC.

The chain couples TRBV29-1 to TRBJ1-2; D is perhaps TRBD1 (5 bases). This CDR3 is 17 amino acids long. Trimming cost V 1 base and J 1 base, with 19 bases left between them. The germline V gene encodes CDR1 SQVTM and CDR2 ANQGSEA. The CDR3 region is CSVEVWGRMSLNYGYTF. CDR3 sequence (DNA): TGCAGCGTTGAAGTCTGGGGACGGATGAGTCTTAACTATGGCTACACCTTC.

A word on this clone: The same CDR3 arises from other DNA sequences in this sample as well. The chain employs TRBV18 and TRBJ2-2; D call uncertain. This CDR3 is 14 amino acids long. The germline V gene has CDR1 KGHSH and CDR2 LQKENI. Trimming pared 2 bases from V and 1 base from J, leaving 5 bases between. CDR3 sequence: CASSPYRNTGELFF. The CDR3, as DNA: TGTGCCAGCTCACCATACAGGAACACCGGGGAGCTGTTTTTT.

The rearrangement links TRBV4-3 to TRBJ2-2; D uncertain. The V end lost 0 bases, the J end lost 5 bases, and 7 bases lay between the germline ends. CDR1 is LGHNA and CDR2 is YSLEER in the germline V gene. This CDR3 comprises 14 residues. The chain's CDR3 is CASSQEENTGELFF. DNA of the CDR3: TGCGCCAGCAGCCAAGAAGAGAATACCGGGGAGCTGTTTTTT.

Only one count was recorded for this clone. The J gene is TRBJ2-3, the V gene TRBV5-1; TRBD2 matches 11 bases. CDR1 SGHRS and CDR2 YFSETQ come from the germline V gene. The J segment lost 7 bases and the V segment lost 0 bases, leaving 7 bases of the junction unmatched. This CDR3 region has 16 residues. CDR3 bases: TGCGCCAGCAGCTTGGCCGGGACTAGCGGTGCAAATACGCAGTATTTT. Amino acids: CASSLAGTSGANTQYF.

Concerning this clone: This specimen includes other DNA sequences encoding the same CDR3. The chain employs TRBV5-1 and TRBJ2-7, with 11 nucleotides matching TRBD1. The germline gives CDR1 SGHRS, CDR2 YFSETQ. With V trimmed by 4 bases and J by 5 bases, 5 bases remained unmatched. This CDR3 has 14 amino acids. In DNA form, the CDR3 reads TGCGCCAGCAGCCGGGGACAGGGGGGCGACGAGCAGTACTTC. It translates to CASSRGQGGDEQYF.

The chain recombines TRBV18 with TRBJ1-2, with 8 bases lining up with TRBD1. V was pared by 6 bases and J by 4 bases, with 10 bases of the junction left unmatched. Germline values: CDR1 KGHSH, CDR2 LQKENI. The CDR3 totals 15 residues. DNA of the CDR3: TGTGCCAGCTCCCCAGACAGGGGACGGAGCTATGGCTACACCTTC. It is translated as CASSPDRGRSYGYTF.

Note on this clone: The sample holds other DNA sequences that translate to the same CDR3. The chain recombines TRBV12-5 with TRBJ2-3, with a weak D call TRBD1 (5 bases). Trimming left V 3 bases short and J 1 base short, with 5 bases between. The CDR3 contains 13 residues. Germline CDR1 reads LGHNT; CDR2 reads FRNRAP. This CDR3 reads CASGLGGTDTQYF. Here the CDR3 DNA reads TGTGCTAGTGGTTTAGGGGGCACAGATACGCAGTATTTT.

This chain links TRBV18 with TRBJ2-1; D perhaps matches TRBD2 (5 bases). The V end was cut by 3 bases, the J end by 0 bases, with 18 bases between. CDR1 KGHSH and CDR2 LQKENI come from the germline V gene. The length of the CDR3 is 18 residues. The CDR3 here is CASSPGMPSSSSYNEQFF. As DNA, the CDR3 is TGTGCCAGCTCACCCGGGATGCCTTCTTCCAGCTCCTACAATGAGCAGTTCTTC.

The J gene is TRBJ2-7, the V gene TRBV5-1, with TRBD1 matching 7 bases. Trimming took 3 bases from V and 2 from J; bases not matched to a gene: 2. CDR3 length equals 13 residues. Germline V gene sequence: CDR1 SGHRS, CDR2 YFSETQ. The CDR3 reads CASSYQGAYEQYF. In DNA form, the CDR3 reads TGCGCCAGCAGCTACCAGGGGGCCTACGAGCAGTACTTC.

The rearrangement joins TRBV7-2 to TRBJ2-7; TRBD1 matches at 10 bases. This CDR3 has 15 amino acids. The J segment lost 1 base and the V segment lost 1 base, leaving 1 base of the junction unmatched. Germline V gives CDR1 SGHTA, CDR2 FQGNSA. CDR3 sequence: CASSLVGQGSYEQYF. CDR3 nucleotide sequence: TGTGCCAGCAGCTTAGTGGGACAGGGGTCCTACGAGCAGTACTTC.

V usage is TRBV11-2 and J usage is TRBJ2-1; D unclear. This CDR3 region has 14 residues. Germline CDR1 and CDR2: SGHAT and FQNNGV. Trimming took off 0 bases at V and 0 bases at J, with 3 bases between the two ends. The CDR3 is CASSLDGSYNEQFF. CDR3 coding DNA: TGTGCCAGCAGCTTAGATGGCTCCTACAATGAGCAGTTCTTC.

To note about this clone: A much larger clone sits a single nucleotide away, making a read error possible. Here the CDR3 DNA reads TGCGCCAGCAGCCAACTCACAGAGGGTACAGCTAATGAAAAACTGTTTTTT. Translated: CASSQLTEGTANEKLFF. This chain connects TRBV4-3 to TRBJ1-4; D is undetermined. The V end lost 2 bases, the J end lost 3 bases, and 16 bases lay between the germline ends. From germline, CDR1 is LGHNA and CDR2 YSLEER. This CDR3 is built from 17 residues.

This clone was detected a few times. This chain links TRBV5-1 with TRBJ1-1; D is unclear. V was clipped by 4 bases and J by 0 bases, with 16 bases between them. Germline-derived CDR1 and CDR2 are SGHRS and YFSETQ. CDR3 length equals 16 residues. The CDR3 sequence: CASSTQPTSMNTEAFF. CDR3 DNA sequence: TGCGCCAGCAGCACCCAACCGACAAGCATGAACACTGAAGCTTTCTTT.

The rearrangement uses TRBV28 and TRBJ1-2; unclear D gene. The V end was cut by 2 bases, the J end by 1 base, with 8 bases between. The CDR3 runs 14 residues. Germline loops: CDR1 MDHEN, CDR2 SYDVKM. The chain's CDR3 is CASSLVGLNYGYTF. The CDR3 DNA is TGTGCCAGCAGTTTAGTTGGACTTAACTATGGCTACACCTTC.

The chain carries TRBV27 and TRBJ2-7; the D gene is possibly TRBD2 (5 bases). The CDR3 has 15 residues. Germline V gene data show CDR1 as MNHEY and CDR2 as SMNVEV (reference sequence). V shed 5 bases and J shed 4 bases, with 18 bases lying between them. For the CDR3, the DNA is TGTGCCAGCAGTACTAGGGCCTTAATACGGTACGAGCAGTACTTC. It translates to CASSTRALIRYEQYF.

A few counts support this clone. The chain carries TRBV30 and TRBJ2-4; D perhaps matches TRBD1 (6 bases). V was pared by 4 bases and J by 7 bases, with 8 bases between. Germline CDR1 and CDR2: GTSNPN and SVGIG (reference sequence). This CDR3 is 11 amino acids long. The CDR3 is CAWNQGNIQYF. Here the CDR3 DNA reads TGTGCCTGGAACCAGGGGAACATTCAGTACTTC.

The chain carries TRBV5-1 and TRBJ1-1; D gene uncertain. The CDR3 is 14 amino acids. Germline lookup yields CDR1 SGHRS and CDR2 YFSETQ. V lost 0 bases, J lost 8 bases, and 14 bases lay in between. The CDR3 loop reads CASSLAGEKDEAFF. The CDR3 DNA is TGCGCCAGCAGCTTGGCCGGGGAAAAAGACGAAGCTTTCTTT.

This sequence joins TRBV4-3 and TRBJ2-3, with a possible D match to TRBD2 (6 bases). Germline values: CDR1 LGHNA, CDR2 YSLEER. Trimming pared 4 bases from V and 5 bases from J, leaving 10 bases between. There are 13 residues in the CDR3. CDR3 in amino acids: CASSPMGGDTQYF. CDR3 nucleotides: TGCGCCAGCAGCCCCATGGGAGGAGATACGCAGTATTTT.

The genes are TRBV11-2 and TRBJ1-2; the match to TRBD1 covers 9 bases. V shed 7 bases, J shed 8 bases, and the junction held 14 bases outside the gene matches. Germline lookup yields CDR1 SGHAT and CDR2 FQNNGV. This CDR3 contains 15 residues. CDR3 protein: CASTQSTGGARGYTF. DNA for the CDR3: TGTGCCAGCACTCAATCTACAGGGGGCGCGAGGGGCTACACCTTC.

V is TRBV28 and J is TRBJ1-3; 7 positions agree with TRBD1. The CDR3 covers 16 residues. From germline, CDR1 is MDHEN and CDR2 SYDVKM. With 6 bases clipped from V and 2 bases from J, the junction kept 10 bases outside the gene matches. The CDR3 region has the DNA TGTGCCAGCAGCCCCCCGGGACAGATAGCTGGAAACACCATATATTTT. Amino acids: CASSPPGQIAGNTIYF.

This sequence joins TRBV9 and TRBJ2-5, with 8 bases identical to TRBD1. Unmatched junction bases numbered 2, after V lost 3 bases and J lost 4 bases. This CDR3 comprises 13 residues. Germline loops: CDR1 SGDLS, CDR2 YYNGEE. CDR3 residues: CASSGTGLETQYF. The CDR3 nucleotides read TGTGCCAGCAGCGGGACAGGGTTAGAGACCCAGTACTTC.